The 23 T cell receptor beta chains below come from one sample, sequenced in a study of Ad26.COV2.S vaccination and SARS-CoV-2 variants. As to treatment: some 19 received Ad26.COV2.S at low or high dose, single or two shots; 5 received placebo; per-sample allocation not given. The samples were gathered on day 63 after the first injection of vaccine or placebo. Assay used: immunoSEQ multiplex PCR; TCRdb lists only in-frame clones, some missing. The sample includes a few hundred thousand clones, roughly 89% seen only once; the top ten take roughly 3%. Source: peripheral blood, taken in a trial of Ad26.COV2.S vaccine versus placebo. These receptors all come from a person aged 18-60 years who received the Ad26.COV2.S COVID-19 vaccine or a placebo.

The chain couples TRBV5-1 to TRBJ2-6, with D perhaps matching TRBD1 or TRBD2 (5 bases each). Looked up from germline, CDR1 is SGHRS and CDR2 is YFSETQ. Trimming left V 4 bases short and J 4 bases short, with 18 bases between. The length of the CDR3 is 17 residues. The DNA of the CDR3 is TGCGCCAGCAGCCTGACCGGGGCCAAGAAAGGGGCCAACGTCCTGACTTTC. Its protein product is CASSLTGAKKGANVLTF.

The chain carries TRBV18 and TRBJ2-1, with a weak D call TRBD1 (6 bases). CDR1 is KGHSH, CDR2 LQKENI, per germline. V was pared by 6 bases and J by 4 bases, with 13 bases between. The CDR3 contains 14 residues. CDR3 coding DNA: TGTGCCAGCTCCCAGGACAGCCTATACAATGAGCAGTTCTTC. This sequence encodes CASSQDSLYNEQFF.

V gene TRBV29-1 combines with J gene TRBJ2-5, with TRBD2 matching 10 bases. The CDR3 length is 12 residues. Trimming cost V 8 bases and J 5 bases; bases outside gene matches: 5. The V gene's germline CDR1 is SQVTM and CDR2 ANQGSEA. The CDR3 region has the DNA TGCAGCACCACTAGCGGGACGGAGACCCAGTACTTC. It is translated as CSTTSGTETQYF.

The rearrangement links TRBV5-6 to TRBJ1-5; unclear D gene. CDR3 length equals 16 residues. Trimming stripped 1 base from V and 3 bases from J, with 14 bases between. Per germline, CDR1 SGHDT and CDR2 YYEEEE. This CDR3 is CASSLNSGLANQPQHF. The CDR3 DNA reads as TGTGCCAGCAGCTTGAATTCTGGACTGGCCAATCAGCCCCAGCATTTT.

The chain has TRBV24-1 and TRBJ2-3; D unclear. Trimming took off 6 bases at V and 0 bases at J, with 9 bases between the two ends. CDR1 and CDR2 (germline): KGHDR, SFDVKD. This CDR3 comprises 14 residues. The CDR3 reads CATSRTPSTDTQYF. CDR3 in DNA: TGTGCCACCAGTCGGACCCCAAGCACAGATACGCAGTATTTT.

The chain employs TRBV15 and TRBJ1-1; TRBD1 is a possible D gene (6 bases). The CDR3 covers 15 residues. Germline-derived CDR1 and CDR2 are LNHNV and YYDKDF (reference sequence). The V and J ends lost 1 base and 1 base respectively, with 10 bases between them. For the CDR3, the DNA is TGTGCCACCAGCAGAGTGAACAGGGAGAACACTGAAGCTTTCTTT. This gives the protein CATSRVNRENTEAFF.

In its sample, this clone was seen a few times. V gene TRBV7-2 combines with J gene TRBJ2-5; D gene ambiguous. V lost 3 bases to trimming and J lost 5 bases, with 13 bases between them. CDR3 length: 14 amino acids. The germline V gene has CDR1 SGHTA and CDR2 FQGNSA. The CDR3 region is CASSFTAGWETQYF. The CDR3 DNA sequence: TGTGCCAGCAGCTTTACTGCCGGGTGGGAGACCCAGTACTTC. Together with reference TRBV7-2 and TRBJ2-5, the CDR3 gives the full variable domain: GAGVSQSPSNKVTEKGKDVELRCDPISGHTALYWYRQSLGQGLEFLIYFQGNSAPDKSGLPSDRFSAERTGGSVSTLTIQRTQQEDSAVYLCASSFTAGWETQYFGPGTRLLVL.

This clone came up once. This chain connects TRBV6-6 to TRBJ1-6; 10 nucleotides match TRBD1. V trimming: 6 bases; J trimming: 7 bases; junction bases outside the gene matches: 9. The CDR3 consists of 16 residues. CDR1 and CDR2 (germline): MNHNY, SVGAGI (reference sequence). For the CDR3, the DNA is TGTGCCAGCAGAGACAGGGACAGGGGCGGCAATTCACCCCTCCACTTT. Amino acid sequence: CASRDRDRGGNSPLHF.

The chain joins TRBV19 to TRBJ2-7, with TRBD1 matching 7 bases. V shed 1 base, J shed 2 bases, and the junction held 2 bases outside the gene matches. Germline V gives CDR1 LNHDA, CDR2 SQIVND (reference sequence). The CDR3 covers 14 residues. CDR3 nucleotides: TGTGCCAGTAGTATAGGACAGGGCGCCTACGAGCAGTACTTC. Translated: CASSIGQGAYEQYF.

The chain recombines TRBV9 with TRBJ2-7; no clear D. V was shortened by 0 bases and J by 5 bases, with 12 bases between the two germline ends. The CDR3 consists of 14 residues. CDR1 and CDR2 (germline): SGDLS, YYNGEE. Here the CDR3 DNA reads TGTGCCAGCAGCGTAGGCGATGACGGCCACGAGCAGTACTTC. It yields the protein CASSVGDDGHEQYF.

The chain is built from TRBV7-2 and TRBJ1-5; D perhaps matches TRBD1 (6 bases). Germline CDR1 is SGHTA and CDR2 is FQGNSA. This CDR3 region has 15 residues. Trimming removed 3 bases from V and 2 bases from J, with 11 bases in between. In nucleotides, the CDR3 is TGTGCCAGCAGCTTGGGACACGGCGGCAATCAGCCCCAGCATTTT. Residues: CASSLGHGGNQPQHF.

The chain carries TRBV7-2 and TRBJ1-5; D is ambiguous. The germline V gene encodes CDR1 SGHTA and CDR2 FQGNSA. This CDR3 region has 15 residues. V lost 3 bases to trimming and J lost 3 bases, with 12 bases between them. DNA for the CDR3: TGTGCCAGCAGCTTGGCAGGCCGGGTCAATCAGCCCCAGCATTTT. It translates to CASSLAGRVNQPQHF.

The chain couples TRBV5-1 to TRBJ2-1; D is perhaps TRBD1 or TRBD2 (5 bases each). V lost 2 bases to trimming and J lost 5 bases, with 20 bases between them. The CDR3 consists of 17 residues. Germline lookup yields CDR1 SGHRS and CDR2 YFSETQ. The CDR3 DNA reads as TGCGCCAGCAGCTTAGAGATTACCCCGGGACCTAACAATGAGCAGTTCTTC. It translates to CASSLEITPGPNNEQFF.

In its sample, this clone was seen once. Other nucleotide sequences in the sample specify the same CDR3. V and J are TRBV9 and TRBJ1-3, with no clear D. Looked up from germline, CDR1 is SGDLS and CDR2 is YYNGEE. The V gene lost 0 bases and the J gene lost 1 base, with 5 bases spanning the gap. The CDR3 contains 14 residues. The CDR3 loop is CASSVGTSGNTIYF. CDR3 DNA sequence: TGTGCCAGCAGCGTAGGAACATCTGGAAACACCATATATTTT.

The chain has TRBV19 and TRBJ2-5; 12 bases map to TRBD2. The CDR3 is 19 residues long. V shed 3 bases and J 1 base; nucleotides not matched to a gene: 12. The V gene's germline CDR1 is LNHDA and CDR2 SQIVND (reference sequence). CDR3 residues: CASSMGVLAGGGRQETQYF. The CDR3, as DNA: TGTGCCAGTAGTATGGGCGTCCTAGCGGGGGGGGGTCGCCAAGAGACCCAGTACTTC.

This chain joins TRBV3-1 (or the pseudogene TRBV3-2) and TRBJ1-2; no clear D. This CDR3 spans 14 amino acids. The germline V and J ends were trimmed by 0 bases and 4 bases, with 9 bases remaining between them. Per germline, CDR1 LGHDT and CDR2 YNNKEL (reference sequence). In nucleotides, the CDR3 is TGTGCCAGCAGCCAAGATCGATTACCCTATGGCTACACCTTC. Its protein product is CASSQDRLPYGYTF.

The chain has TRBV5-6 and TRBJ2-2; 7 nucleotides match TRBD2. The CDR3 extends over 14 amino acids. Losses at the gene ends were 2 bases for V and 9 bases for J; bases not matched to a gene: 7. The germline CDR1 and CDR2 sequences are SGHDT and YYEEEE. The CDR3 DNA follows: TGTGCCAGCAGCTTTTTGGCTAGCGGTAGGGAGCTGTTTTTT. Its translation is CASSFLASGRELFF.

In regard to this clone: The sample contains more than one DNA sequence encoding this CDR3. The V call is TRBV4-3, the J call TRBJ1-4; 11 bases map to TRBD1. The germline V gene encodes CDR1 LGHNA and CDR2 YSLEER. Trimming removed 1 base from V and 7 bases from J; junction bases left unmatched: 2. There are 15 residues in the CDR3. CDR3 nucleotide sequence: TGCGCCAGCAGCCAAGGGGACAGGGGGGGTGAAAAACTGTTTTTT. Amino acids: CASSQGDRGGEKLFF.

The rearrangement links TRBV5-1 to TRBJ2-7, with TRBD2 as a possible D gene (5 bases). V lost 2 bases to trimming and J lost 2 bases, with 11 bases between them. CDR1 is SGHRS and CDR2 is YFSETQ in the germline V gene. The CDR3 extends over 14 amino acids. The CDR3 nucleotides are TGCGCCAGCAGCTTTCCGGGGAGCGCCTACGAGCAGTACGTC. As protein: CASSFPGSAYEQYV.

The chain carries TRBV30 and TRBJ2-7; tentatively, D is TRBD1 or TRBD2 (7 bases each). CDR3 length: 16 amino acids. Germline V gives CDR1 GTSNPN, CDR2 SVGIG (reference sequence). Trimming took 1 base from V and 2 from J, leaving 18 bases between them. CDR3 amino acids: CAWSGYRGAGAYEQYF. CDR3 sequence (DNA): TGTGCCTGGAGTGGGTACAGGGGTGCGGGGGCCTACGAGCAGTACTTC.

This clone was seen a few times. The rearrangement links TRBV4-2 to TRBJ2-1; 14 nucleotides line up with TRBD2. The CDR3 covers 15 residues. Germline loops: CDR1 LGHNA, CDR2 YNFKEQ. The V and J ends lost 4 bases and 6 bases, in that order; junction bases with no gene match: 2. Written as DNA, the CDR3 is TGTGCCAGCAGCCCGGGACTAGCGGGAGCCAATGAGCAGTTCTTC. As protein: CASSPGLAGANEQFF.

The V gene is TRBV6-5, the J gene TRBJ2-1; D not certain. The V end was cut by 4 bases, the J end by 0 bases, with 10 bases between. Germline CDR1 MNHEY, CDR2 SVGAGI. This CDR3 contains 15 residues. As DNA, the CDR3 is TGTGCCAGCAGTTTGTGGGCCAGCTCCTACAATGAGCAGTTCTTC. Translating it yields CASSLWASSYNEQFF.

The CDR3 reads CASSTGTLGEQYV. CDR3 sequence (DNA): TGTGCCAGCAGCACGGGGACCCTCGGCGAGCAGTACGTC. The chain is built from TRBV12-3 or TRBV12-4 and TRBJ2-7; perhaps D is TRBD1 or TRBD2 (5 bases each). The V gene lost 6 bases and the J gene lost 6 bases, with 15 bases spanning the gap. This CDR3 contains 13 residues.